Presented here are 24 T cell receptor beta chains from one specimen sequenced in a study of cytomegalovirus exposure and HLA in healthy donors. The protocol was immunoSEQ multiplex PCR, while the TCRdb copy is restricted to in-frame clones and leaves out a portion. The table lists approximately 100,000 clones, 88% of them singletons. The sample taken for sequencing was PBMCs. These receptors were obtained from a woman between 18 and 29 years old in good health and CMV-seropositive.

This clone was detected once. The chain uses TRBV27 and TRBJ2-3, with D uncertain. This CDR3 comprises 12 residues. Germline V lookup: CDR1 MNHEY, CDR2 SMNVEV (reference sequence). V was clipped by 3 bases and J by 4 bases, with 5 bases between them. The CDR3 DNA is TGTGCCAGCAGTTTTAATGCAGATACGCAGTATTTT. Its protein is CASSFNADTQYF.

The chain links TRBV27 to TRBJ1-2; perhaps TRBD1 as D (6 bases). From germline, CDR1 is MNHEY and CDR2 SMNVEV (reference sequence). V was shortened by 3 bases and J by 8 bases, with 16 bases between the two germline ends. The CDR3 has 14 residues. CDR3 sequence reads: CASSLRQGSWGYTF. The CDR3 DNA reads TGTGCCAGCAGTTTGAGGCAGGGGTCCTGGGGCTACACCTTC.

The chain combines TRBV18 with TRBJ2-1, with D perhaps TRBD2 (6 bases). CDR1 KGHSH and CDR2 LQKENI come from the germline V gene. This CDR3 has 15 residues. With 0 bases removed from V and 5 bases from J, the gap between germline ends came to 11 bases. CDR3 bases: TGTGCCAGCTCACCACCGCGGGGACCGCACAATGAGCAGTTCTTC. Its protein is CASSPPRGPHNEQFF.

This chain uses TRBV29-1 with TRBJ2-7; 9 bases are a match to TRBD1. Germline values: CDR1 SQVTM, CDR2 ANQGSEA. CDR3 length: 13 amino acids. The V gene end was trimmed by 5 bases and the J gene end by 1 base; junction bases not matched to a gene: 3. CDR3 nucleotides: TGCAGCGTTAGGACAGGGGATTCCTACGAGCAGTACTTC. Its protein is CSVRTGDSYEQYF.

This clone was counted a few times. The CDR3 sequence: CARGGRGNTEAFF. Here the CDR3 DNA reads TGTGCCAGAGGGGGCAGGGGGAACACTGAAGCTTTCTTT. The V call is TRBV6-5, the J call TRBJ1-1; 7 bases map to TRBD1. CDR3 length equals 13 residues. The germline V gene encodes CDR1 MNHEY and CDR2 SVGAGI. V shed 9 bases and J 1 base; nucleotides not matched to a gene: 5.

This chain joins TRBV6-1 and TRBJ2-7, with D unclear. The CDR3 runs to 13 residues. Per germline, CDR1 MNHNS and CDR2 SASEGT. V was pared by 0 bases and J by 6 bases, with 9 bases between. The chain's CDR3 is CASSEARLFEQYV. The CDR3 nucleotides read TGTGCCAGCAGTGAAGCGCGGCTATTCGAGCAGTACGTC.

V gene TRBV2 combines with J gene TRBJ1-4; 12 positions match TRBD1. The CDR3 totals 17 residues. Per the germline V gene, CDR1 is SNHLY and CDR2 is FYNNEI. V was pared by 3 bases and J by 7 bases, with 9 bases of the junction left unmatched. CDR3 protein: CASSEFGTGGASEKLFF. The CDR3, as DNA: TGTGCCAGCAGTGAGTTTGGGACAGGGGGCGCTTCTGAAAAACTGTTTTTT.

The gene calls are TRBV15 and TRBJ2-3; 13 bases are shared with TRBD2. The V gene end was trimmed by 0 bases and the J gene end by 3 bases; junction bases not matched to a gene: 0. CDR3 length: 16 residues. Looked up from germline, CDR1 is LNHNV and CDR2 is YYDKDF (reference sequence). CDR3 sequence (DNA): TGTGCCACCAGCAGAGAACTAGCGGGGGGGACAGATACGCAGTATTTT. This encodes CATSRELAGGTDTQYF. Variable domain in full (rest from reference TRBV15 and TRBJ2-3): DAMVIQNPRYQVTQFGKPVTLSCSQTLNHNVMYWYQQKSSQAPKLLFHYYDKDFNNEADTPDNFQSRRPNTSFCFLDIRSPGLGDTAMYLCATSRELAGGTDTQYFGPGTRLTVL.

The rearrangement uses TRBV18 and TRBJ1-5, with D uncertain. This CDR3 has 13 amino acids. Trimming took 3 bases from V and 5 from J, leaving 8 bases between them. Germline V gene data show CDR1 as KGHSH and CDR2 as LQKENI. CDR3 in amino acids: CASSPGGDQPQHF. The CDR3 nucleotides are TGTGCCAGCTCACCGGGCGGGGATCAGCCCCAGCATTTT.

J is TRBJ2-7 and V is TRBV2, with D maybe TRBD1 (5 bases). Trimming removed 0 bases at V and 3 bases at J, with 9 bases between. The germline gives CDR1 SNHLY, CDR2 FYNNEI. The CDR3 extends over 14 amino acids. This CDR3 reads CASSEAQGSYEQYF. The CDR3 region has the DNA TGTGCCAGCAGTGAAGCGCAGGGTAGCTACGAGCAGTACTTC.

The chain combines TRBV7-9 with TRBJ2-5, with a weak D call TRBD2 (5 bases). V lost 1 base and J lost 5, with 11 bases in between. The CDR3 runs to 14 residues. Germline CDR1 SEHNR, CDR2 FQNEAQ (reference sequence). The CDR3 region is CASSLVGVDETQYF. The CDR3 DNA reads TGTGCCAGCAGCTTAGTCGGGGTCGATGAGACCCAGTACTTC.

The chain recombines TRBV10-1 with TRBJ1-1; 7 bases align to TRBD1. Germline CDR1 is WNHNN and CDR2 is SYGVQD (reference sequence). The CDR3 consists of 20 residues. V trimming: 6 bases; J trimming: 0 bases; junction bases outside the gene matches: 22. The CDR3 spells CASSSVGRRTGIPMNTEAFF. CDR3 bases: TGCGCCAGCAGCTCCGTGGGGCGAAGGACAGGAATACCCATGAACACTGAAGCTTTCTTT.

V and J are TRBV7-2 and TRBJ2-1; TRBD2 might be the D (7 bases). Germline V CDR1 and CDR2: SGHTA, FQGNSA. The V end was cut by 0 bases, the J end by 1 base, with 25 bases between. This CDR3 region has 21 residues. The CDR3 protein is CASSLAGTIWTRGRSYNEQFF. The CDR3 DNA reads TGTGCCAGCAGCTTAGCAGGAACAATCTGGACTAGGGGGAGGTCCTACAATGAGCAGTTCTTC.

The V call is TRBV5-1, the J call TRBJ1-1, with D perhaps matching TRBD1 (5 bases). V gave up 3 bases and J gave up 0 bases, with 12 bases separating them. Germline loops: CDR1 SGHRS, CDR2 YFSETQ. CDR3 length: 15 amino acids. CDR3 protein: CASSSGGGLNTEAFF. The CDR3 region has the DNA TGCGCCAGCAGCTCGGGGGGAGGCCTGAACACTGAAGCTTTCTTT.

CDR3 sequence reads: CASSTSHGGGRYEQYF. As DNA, the CDR3 is TGTGCCAGTAGCACATCCCACGGCGGGGGGCGATACGAGCAGTACTTC. The genes are TRBV19 and TRBJ2-7; 8 bases map to TRBD2. CDR1 LNHDA and CDR2 SQIVND come from the germline V gene (reference sequence). This CDR3 is 16 amino acids long. Trimming removed 6 bases from V and 4 bases from J; junction bases left unmatched: 14. The whole variable domain, remainder taken from reference TRBV19 and TRBJ2-7, is DGGITQSPKYLFRKEGQNVTLSCEQNLNHDAMYWYRQDPGQGLRLIYYSQIVNDFQKGDIAEGYSVSREKKESFPLTVTSAQKNPTAFYLCASSTSHGGGRYEQYFGPGTRLTVT.

For the CDR3, the DNA is TGTGCCAGCAGTGTCTCCCGGGAAGCGGGGTCACCCCTCCACTTT. Protein sequence: CASSVSREAGSPLHF. The genes are TRBV6-4 and TRBJ1-6; no clear D. The CDR3 contains 15 residues. Germline lookup yields CDR1 MRHNA and CDR2 SNTAGT. V lost 4 bases and J 10 bases, leaving 17 bases between the germline ends.

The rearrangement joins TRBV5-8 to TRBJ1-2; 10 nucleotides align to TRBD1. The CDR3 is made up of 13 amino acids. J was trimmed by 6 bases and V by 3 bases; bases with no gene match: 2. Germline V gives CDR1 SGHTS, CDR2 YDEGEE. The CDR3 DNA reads TGTGCCAGCAGCTATGGGACAGGGGATGGCTACACCTTC. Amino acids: CASSYGTGDGYTF.

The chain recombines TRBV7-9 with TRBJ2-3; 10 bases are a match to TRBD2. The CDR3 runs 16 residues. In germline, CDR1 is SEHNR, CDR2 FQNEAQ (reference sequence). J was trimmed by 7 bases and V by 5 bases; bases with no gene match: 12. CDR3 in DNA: TGTGCCAGCAGCACCGCTAGCGGGGGCTCCCAGAATACGCAGTATTTT. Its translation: CASSTASGGSQNTQYF. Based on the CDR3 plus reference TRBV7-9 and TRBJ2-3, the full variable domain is DTGVSQNPRHKITKRGQNVTFRCDPISEHNRLYWYRQTLGQGPEFLTYFQNEAQLEKSRLLSDRFSAERPKGSFSTLEIQRTEQGDSAMYLCASSTASGGSQNTQYFGPGTRLTVL.

The CDR3 nucleotides are TGCGCCAGCAGCCAAGACAGGGGCTCTGGGGCCAACGTCCTGACTTTC. Translated, it gives CASSQDRGSGANVLTF. The rearrangement joins TRBV4-3 to TRBJ2-6; D possibly corresponds to TRBD1 (6 bases). The germline CDR1 and CDR2 sequences are LGHNA and YSLEER. This CDR3 is 16 amino acids long. Trimming removed 0 bases at V and 0 bases at J, with 6 bases between.

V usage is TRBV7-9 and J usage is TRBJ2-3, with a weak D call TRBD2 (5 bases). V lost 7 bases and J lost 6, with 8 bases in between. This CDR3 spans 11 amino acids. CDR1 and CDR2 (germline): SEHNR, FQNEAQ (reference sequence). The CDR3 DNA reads TGTGCCAGCACTAGGGAGGATACGCAGTATTTT. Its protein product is CASTREDTQYF.

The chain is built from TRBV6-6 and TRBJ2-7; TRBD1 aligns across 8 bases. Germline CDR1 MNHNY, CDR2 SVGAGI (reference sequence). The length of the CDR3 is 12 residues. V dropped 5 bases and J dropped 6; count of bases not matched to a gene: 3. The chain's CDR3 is CASSPGTGEQYV. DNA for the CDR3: TGTGCCAGCAGTCCGGGGACAGGCGAGCAGTACGTC.

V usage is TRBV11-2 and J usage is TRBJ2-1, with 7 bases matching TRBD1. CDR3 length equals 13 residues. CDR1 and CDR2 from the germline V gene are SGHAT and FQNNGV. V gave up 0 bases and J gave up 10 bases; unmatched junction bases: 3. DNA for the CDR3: TGTGCCAGCAGCTTAGATCCGGGACAGGAGCAGTTCTTC. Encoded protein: CASSLDPGQEQFF.

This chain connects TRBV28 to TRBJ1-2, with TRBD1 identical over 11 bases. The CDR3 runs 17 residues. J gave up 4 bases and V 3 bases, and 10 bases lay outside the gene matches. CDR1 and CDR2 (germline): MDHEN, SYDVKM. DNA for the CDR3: TGTGCCAGCAGTTTTCGCACCGGACAGGGGGCGGCCTATGGCTACACCTTC. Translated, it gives CASSFRTGQGAAYGYTF.

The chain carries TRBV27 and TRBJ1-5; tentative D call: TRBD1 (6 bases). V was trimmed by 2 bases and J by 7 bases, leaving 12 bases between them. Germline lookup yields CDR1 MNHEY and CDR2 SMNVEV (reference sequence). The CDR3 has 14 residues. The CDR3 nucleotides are TGTGCCAGCAGTTTACCAGGGGCAGGACAGCCCCAGCATTTT. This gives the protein CASSLPGAGQPQHF.